The clone carrying this T cell receptor (beta chain) was seen repeatedly, ten times or more. Its antigen is as yet unknown. These data belong to a study of identical twins. Study conclusions and caveats: Recombination models fit unrelated individuals' TCR alpha sharing but underestimated twins'. There is a chance that invariant MAIT and iNKT cells partially muddied zero-insertion analyses. Conclusions leaned on cross-sectional statistical analysis and did not track the same donors over time.

A universal primer site was added by template switching, and unique molecular identifiers were carried by the cDNA. One entry per CDR3 protein results from TCRdb running MiXCR on the 5' RACE reads. Of 700,000 or so distinct CDR3 sequences in the sample, roughly 8% were seen once. CDR1 is SGHRS, CDR2 YFSETQ, per germline. There are 15 residues in the CDR3. V was clipped by 4 bases and J by 0 bases; unmatched bases: 5. These data were also reused for a study on yellow fever vaccine responses in identical twins.

The receptor was isolated from a woman aged 18 to 35 in good health. The J gene is TRBJ1-1, the V gene TRBV5-1; the match to TRBD1 covers 8 bases. The sample comprised PBMCs. The CDR3 coding sequence is TGCGCCAGCAGCAACGGACAGGGCTTGAACACTGAAGCTTTCTTT. As protein: CASSNGQGLNTEAFF.